The clone carrying this T cell receptor beta chain has a handful of counts. Its specificity is unknown. Unique molecular identifiers were attached to individual cDNA molecules. One entry per CDR3 protein, called by TCRdb with MiXCR from the 5' RACE reads. This table holds about 73,000 distinct CDR3 sequences, roughly 15% found once. The data belong to a study of early T cells in non-severe SARS-CoV-2 infection. Whole-study context: The input, bulk RNA from unsorted whole blood, was sequenced, and chains were unpaired.

Study conclusions and caveats: The VDJdb matching leaned toward anti-spike CD8 responses and overlooked private and CD4 specificities.

V was pared by 3 bases and J by 4 bases, with 8 bases of the junction left unmatched. The length of the CDR3 is 16 residues. Germline loops: CDR1 LGHDT, CDR2 YNNKEL (reference sequence). The clonotype was recovered from an adult who was a healthcare worker with PCR-confirmed SARS-CoV-2 infection or an uninfected control (not recorded which). V is TRBV3-1 and J is TRBJ2-1, with 8 bases lining up with TRBD1. The specimen was whole blood. CDR3 in DNA: TGTGCCAGCAGCCATCACGGACAGGGAAGTTACAATGAGCAGTTCTTC. Translated, it gives CASSHHGQGSYNEQFF.